The next 27 T cell receptor beta chains were all read from a single sample in a study of CD8 T cells in Susac syndrome. With random hexamers, reverse transcription was performed on 0.5 to 1 ug of RNA. MiXCR, run by TCRdb on the immunoSEQ multiplex PCR reads, gives a single entry per CDR3 protein. The repertoire holds 100,000 to 150,000 distinct CDR3 sequences, with roughly 76% as singletons. Sequenced: CD8+ T cells from PBMCs. The source is a human donor with multiple sclerosis.

A few counts support this clonotype. V and J are TRBV6-1 and TRBJ2-7; D gene uncertain. From germline, CDR1 is MNHNS and CDR2 SASEGT. The CDR3 runs 11 residues. The CDR3 here is CASSEGPPLDV. Here the CDR3 DNA reads TGTGCCAGCAGTGAAGGACCCCCTCTGGACGTC.

This clonotype was counted a single time. This rearrangement joins TRBV7-9 to TRBJ1-3, with a possible D match to TRBD1 (6 bases). Germline CDR1 and CDR2: SEHNR and FQNEAQ (reference sequence). There are 15 residues in the CDR3. The ends were cut back, 6 bases at V and 0 bases at J, with 12 bases in the middle. Here the CDR3 reads CASRDSNLSGNTIYF. CDR3 DNA sequence: TGTGCCAGCAGGGACAGTAATCTCTCTGGAAACACCATATATTTT.

This chain connects TRBV2 to TRBJ2-3; D gene uncertain. The CDR3 sequence is 16 residues long. The ends were cut back, 6 bases at V and 0 bases at J, with 16 bases in the middle. The germline V gene encodes CDR1 SNHLY and CDR2 FYNNEI. The CDR3: CASSPRFGTSTDTQYF. The CDR3 bases are TGTGCCAGCAGCCCTAGGTTTGGTACTAGCACAGATACGCAGTATTTT. The whole variable domain, filled in from reference TRBV2 and TRBJ2-3, reads EPEVTQTPSHQVTQMGQEVILRCVPISNHLYFYWYRQILGQKVEFLVSFYNNEISEKSEIFDDQFSVERPDGSNFTLKIRSTKLEDSAMYFCASSPRFGTSTDTQYFGPGTRLTVL.

The rearrangement joins TRBV11-3 to TRBJ2-1, with D perhaps TRBD1 (5 bases). V lost 0 bases and J 3 bases, leaving 24 bases between the germline ends. The CDR3 runs 20 residues. Germline V lookup: CDR1 SGHNT, CDR2 YENEEA. CDR3 region: CASSLDPALRQGRLYNEQFF. CDR3 DNA: TGTGCCAGCAGCTTAGATCCGGCCCTTAGGCAGGGCCGACTCTACAATGAGCAGTTCTTC.

This chain links TRBV6-2 or TRBV6-3 with TRBJ1-2; no reliable D call. The V gene lost 4 bases and the J gene lost 4 bases, with 10 bases spanning the gap. The CDR3 sequence is 13 residues long. The V gene's germline CDR1 is MNHEY and CDR2 SVGEGT. The CDR3 loop reads CASSFGSFYGYTF. Written as DNA, the CDR3 is TGTGCCAGCAGTTTTGGAAGCTTCTATGGCTACACCTTC.

The chain combines TRBV7-8 with TRBJ1-1; D perhaps matches TRBD1 (6 bases). Germline assignment: CDR1 SGHVS and CDR2 FQNEAQ. This CDR3 region has 13 residues. V shed 5 bases and J shed 1 base, with 8 bases lying between them. CDR3 residues: CASSPGQNTEAFF. The CDR3 nucleotides read TGTGCCAGCAGCCCGGGACAGAACACTGAAGCTTTCTTT.

V usage is TRBV27 and J usage is TRBJ1-1, with unresolved D. Trimming shortened V by 8 bases and J by 5 bases, and 15 bases separated the two germline ends. The germline V gene has CDR1 MNHEY and CDR2 SMNVEV (reference sequence). The CDR3 is 13 residues long. The CDR3 here is CASQPGGRTEAFF. CDR3 DNA: TGTGCCAGCCAACCGGGAGGGAGGACTGAAGCTTTCTTT.

The chain joins TRBV2 to TRBJ2-3, with D perhaps TRBD2 (6 bases). Deletions cut 8 bases from V and 11 bases from J, with 23 bases between. The CDR3 is 14 amino acids. CDR1 is SNHLY, CDR2 FYNNEI, per germline. CDR3: CASDPGVGIGLQYF. CDR3 bases: TGTGCCAGCGACCCGGGGGTAGGGATCGGATTGCAGTATTTT.

The chain recombines TRBV27 with TRBJ2-5; weak D call: TRBD2 (6 bases). The CDR3 is made up of 16 amino acids. V shed 5 bases and J shed 2 bases, with 18 bases lying between them. Looked up from germline, CDR1 is MNHEY and CDR2 is SMNVEV (reference sequence). The CDR3, as DNA: TGTGCCAGCAGTCCGGGTTGGGGGGAGATTCAAGAGACCCAGTACTTC. The encoded protein is CASSPGWGEIQETQYF.

The chain recombines TRBV5-5 with TRBJ2-5; 9 bases align to TRBD1. J lost 2 bases, V lost 4 bases, and 9 bases had no gene match. Germline V lookup: CDR1 SGHKS, CDR2 YYEKEE (reference sequence). This CDR3 spans 16 amino acids. In DNA form, the CDR3 reads TGTGCCAGCAGCGAGGGGACAGGGTGGGGGCAAGAGACCCAGTACTTC. Amino acids: CASSEGTGWGQETQYF.

This clonotype was counted between two and nine times. DNA for the CDR3: TGTGCCAGCAGTTCCGGGACAGGATACTATGGCTACACCTTC. Its protein product is CASSSGTGYYGYTF. V gene TRBV12-3 or TRBV12-4 combines with J gene TRBJ1-2; 8 nucleotides match TRBD1. Losses at the gene ends were 4 bases for V and 3 bases for J; bases not matched to a gene: 4. This CDR3 region has 14 residues.

With regard to this clonotype: The germline gene is not matched at one end of the junction; a read error may be the cause. The rearrangement joins TRBV29-1 to TRBJ2-1, with 15 bases fitting TRBD2. CDR3 length: 18 amino acids. The germline CDR1 and CDR2 sequences are SQVTM and ANQGSEA. The CDR3 protein is CSVRTSGRAFRPYNGQFF. CDR3 in DNA: TGCAGCGTGAGGACTAGCGGGAGGGCCTTCCGCCCCTACAATGGGCAGTTCTTC.

V and J are TRBV7-6 and TRBJ2-5; a possible D gene is TRBD1 (6 bases). This CDR3 has 16 amino acids. The germline CDR1 and CDR2 sequences are SGHVS and FNYEAQ. Trimming cost V 4 bases and J 3 bases, with 18 bases left between them. This chain's CDR3 is CASSYAPDSAEETQYF. The CDR3, as DNA: TGTGCCAGCAGCTATGCCCCGGACAGTGCGGAAGAGACCCAGTACTTC.

This clonotype was seen a handful of times. The chain combines TRBV4-1 with TRBJ1-1; D is undetermined. The CDR3 covers 15 residues. The germline CDR1 and CDR2 sequences are MGHRA and YSYEKL. With 1 base removed from V and 7 bases from J, the gap between germline ends came to 16 bases. The CDR3: CASSQATPGQNEAFF. DNA of the CDR3: TGCGCCAGCAGCCAAGCCACCCCTGGGCAGAATGAAGCTTTCTTT.

The rearrangement joins TRBV12-3 or TRBV12-4 to TRBJ1-1; possible D gene TRBD1, 5 bases. The V gene lost 2 bases and the J gene lost 7 bases, with 20 bases spanning the gap. CDR3 length equals 16 residues. The CDR3 region is CASSLSHFRRAGEAFF. The CDR3 coding sequence is TGTGCCAGCAGTTTAAGTCATTTTCGCAGGGCCGGTGAAGCTTTCTTT.

This chain uses TRBV3-1 with TRBJ2-1; possible D gene TRBD2, 6 bases. V shed 0 bases and J shed 2 bases, with 14 bases lying between them. CDR3 length: 17 amino acids. Germline V gene sequence: CDR1 LGHDT, CDR2 YNNKEL (reference sequence). The CDR3 DNA reads TGTGCCAGCAGCCAAGATATAAGGGAGGCAGCCTACAATGAGCAGTTCTTC. This encodes CASSQDIREAAYNEQFF.

V usage is TRBV19 and J usage is TRBJ1-1; a weak D match, TRBD1 (5 bases). Germline V gene lookup returns CDR1 LNHDA and CDR2 SQIVND (reference sequence). The CDR3 is 15 amino acids. V gave up 5 bases and J gave up 0 bases, with 13 bases separating them. The CDR3 DNA follows: TGTGCCAGTAGTCCCCAGGACACGCTGAACACTGAAGCTTTCTTT. As protein: CASSPQDTLNTEAFF.

The chain carries TRBV14 and TRBJ2-1; no clear D gene. Looked up from germline, CDR1 is SGHDN and CDR2 is FVKESK. This CDR3 spans 11 amino acids. V was trimmed by 2 bases and J by 10 bases, leaving 6 bases between them. CDR3 nucleotides: TGTGCCAGCAGCCAATTTAACGAGCAGTTCTTC. It translates to CASSQFNEQFF.

V and J are TRBV5-6 and TRBJ1-2; no reliable D call. CDR3 length: 14 residues. Germline loops: CDR1 SGHDT, CDR2 YYEEEE. The V end lost 3 bases, the J end lost 1 base, and 10 bases lay between the germline ends. In nucleotides, the CDR3 is TGTGCCAGCAGCTACAAGACGGTTAACTATGGCTACACCTTC. Translation: CASSYKTVNYGYTF.

V gene TRBV12-3 or TRBV12-4 combines with J gene TRBJ2-2, with a weak D call TRBD2 (5 bases). With 5 bases removed from V and 8 bases from J, the gap between germline ends came to 24 bases. The CDR3 is made up of 17 amino acids. The CDR3: CASSHRPGLSPLGELFF. The CDR3 nucleotides read TGTGCCAGCAGTCACCGTCCAGGACTCTCCCCTTTGGGGGAGCTGTTTTTT.

The J gene is TRBJ1-1, the V gene TRBV10-3, with 8 bases that match TRBD1. Trimming cost V 5 bases and J 5 bases; bases outside gene matches: 13. The CDR3 is 16 residues long. CDR1 ENHRY and CDR2 SYGVKD come from the germline V gene. CDR3 sequence: CAISMVGRTGSTEAFF. DNA for the CDR3: TGTGCCATCAGTATGGTGGGCAGGACAGGGTCTACTGAAGCTTTCTTT.

The chain links TRBV12-3 or TRBV12-4 to TRBJ1-6; D ambiguous. Trimming removed 5 bases at V and 7 bases at J, with 24 bases between. The CDR3 has 18 amino acids. CDR3 in amino acids: CASSLLTLRRSVNSPLHF. CDR3 DNA: TGTGCCAGCAGTCTATTAACGCTCAGGCGATCGGTAAATTCACCCCTCCACTTT.

This chain joins TRBV19 and TRBJ1-1, with no clear D. V was pared by 7 bases and J by 0 bases, with 12 bases between. The CDR3 is 14 amino acids. Germline V CDR1 and CDR2: LNHDA, SQIVND (reference sequence). The CDR3 reads CASNLASLNTEAFF. CDR3 nucleotide sequence: TGTGCCAGTAACCTCGCCTCTTTGAACACTGAAGCTTTCTTT.

In regard to this clonotype: The junction differs from germline at one of its ends, possibly a read error. V usage is TRBV19 and J usage is TRBJ1-5; D uncertain. The CDR3 runs 12 residues. Germline-derived CDR1 and CDR2 are LNHDA and SQIVND (reference sequence). CDR3 loop: CACSIIDQPQHF. CDR3 nucleotides: TGTGCCTGTAGTATTATAGATCAGCCCCAGCATTTT.

The chain combines TRBV10-3 with TRBJ1-1; tentatively, D is TRBD1 (5 bases). V gave up 0 bases and J gave up 3 bases, with 11 bases separating them. Germline V gene data show CDR1 as ENHRY and CDR2 as SYGVKD. The CDR3 is 15 residues long. As DNA, the CDR3 is TGTGCCATCAGTGAGTCGAGGGGAGTAGACACTGAAGCTTTCTTT. Translating gives CAISESRGVDTEAFF.

The chain uses TRBV6-5 and TRBJ2-3, with a weak D call TRBD2 (5 bases). The germline gives CDR1 MNHEY, CDR2 SVGAGI. V lost 0 bases, J lost 1 base, and 14 bases lay in between. CDR3 length: 17 residues. CDR3 in amino acids: CASSYSIWGARTDTQYF. CDR3 sequence (DNA): TGTGCCAGCAGTTACTCGATTTGGGGAGCCCGCACAGATACGCAGTATTTT.

The chain joins TRBV6-5 to TRBJ1-1; D ambiguous. Trimming took off 2 bases at V and 1 base at J, with 5 bases between the two ends. Germline CDR1 and CDR2: MNHEY and SVGAGI. The CDR3 spans 13 residues. The CDR3: CASSYAGNTEAFF. CDR3 in DNA: TGTGCCAGCAGTTACGCGGGGAACACTGAAGCTTTCTTT.